The 26 T cell receptor beta chains below were found in one sample sequenced in a study of shared clonotypes between healthy human individuals. Terminally differentiated effector memory CD45RA+ cells were excluded from the naive CD8 cells, which were CD45RO-negative and positively selected for CCR7. TCRdb's table, derived via immunoSEQ multiplex PCR, lists solely in-frame clones and lacks some. The sample contains hundreds of thousands of clones, about 96% of which appear only once. Sequenced input: naive CD8+ T cells sorted from blood. The receptor set was obtained from a woman in her 30s in good health.

V is TRBV5-8 and J is TRBJ1-1, with D unclear. V was trimmed by 0 bases and J by 0 bases, leaving 3 bases between them. CDR3 length equals 13 residues. Germline assignment: CDR1 SGHTS and CDR2 YDEGEE. CDR3 sequence: CASSLDLNTEAFF. CDR3 DNA sequence: TGTGCCAGCAGCTTGGACCTGAACACTGAAGCTTTCTTT.

With respect to this clone: With a much larger clone just one base away, this may be a read error. Different DNA sequences within this sample yield the same CDR3. This chain joins TRBV9 and TRBJ1-1; D perhaps matches TRBD1 (5 bases). Deletions cut 0 bases from V and 3 bases from J, with 6 bases between. The germline CDR1 and CDR2 sequences are SGDLS and YYNGEE. The CDR3 extends over 13 amino acids. The CDR3 DNA reads TGTGCCAGCAGCGTAGGGGGGGACACTGAAGCTTTCTTT. This gives the protein CASSVGGDTEAFF. Combining the CDR3 with reference TRBV9 and TRBJ1-1 gives the whole variable domain DSGVTQTPKHLITATGQRVTLRCSPRSGDLSVYWYQQSLDQGLQFLIQYYNGEERAKGNILERFSAQQFPDLHSELNLSSLELGDSALYFCASSVGGDTEAFFGQGTRLTVV.

CDR3 sequence (DNA): TGCGCCAGCAGCTTGACACCCGGACTAGAAGAAAACATTCAGTACTTC. It specifies CASSLTPGLEENIQYF. This rearrangement joins TRBV5-1 to TRBJ2-4; 7 nucleotides agree with TRBD2. This CDR3 region has 16 residues. Germline V gives CDR1 SGHRS, CDR2 YFSETQ. Unmatched junction bases numbered 9, after V lost 1 base and J lost 5 bases.

V gene TRBV12-5 combines with J gene TRBJ2-6; possible D gene TRBD1, 5 bases. Germline loops: CDR1 LGHNT, CDR2 FRNRAP. V was shortened by 5 bases and J by 5 bases, with 22 bases between the two germline ends. The CDR3 consists of 18 residues. The CDR3 region is CASGRPSAGQSRANVLTF. The CDR3 DNA reads as TGTGCTAGTGGTAGACCATCTGCAGGACAAAGTCGGGCCAACGTCCTGACTTTC. The full variable domain, rest sourced from reference TRBV12-5 and TRBJ2-6, is DARVTQTPRHKVTEMGQEVTMRCQPILGHNTVFWYRQTMMQGLELLAYFRNRAPLDDSGMPKDRFSAEMPDATLATLKIQPSEPRDSAVYFCASGRPSAGQSRANVLTFGAGSRLTVL.

The table lists this clone with a count of one. The chain couples TRBV19 to TRBJ1-5; D is unclear. CDR3 size: 13 residues. Germline CDR1 reads LNHDA; CDR2 reads SQIVND (reference sequence). Between the trimmed V and J ends, which lost 5 bases and 5 bases, there was a span of 10 bases. CDR3 bases: TGTGCCAGTAGTGAGAGGACTTATCAGCCCCAGCATTTT. It encodes CASSERTYQPQHF.

The chain carries TRBV19 and TRBJ2-5; the D is unclear. The CDR3 length is 16 residues. The germline V and J ends were trimmed by 2 bases and 1 base, with 14 bases remaining between them. CDR1 is LNHDA and CDR2 is SQIVND in the germline V gene (reference sequence). The CDR3 bases are TGTGCCAGTAGTATAACCCCCGGAAGGGCCCAAGAGACCCAGTACTTC. Translated: CASSITPGRAQETQYF.

The J gene is TRBJ1-1, the V gene TRBV28, with D uncertain. Germline values: CDR1 MDHEN, CDR2 SYDVKM. CDR3 length: 14 amino acids. V was pared by 5 bases and J by 5 bases, with 15 bases between. CDR3 nucleotides: TGTGCCAGCAGTACCCGCTTGTGGGGAACTGAAGCTTTCTTT. Translated: CASSTRLWGTEAFF.

This clone was detected only once. The chain recombines TRBV7-9 with TRBJ2-3, with 7 bases that match TRBD2. V was pared by 3 bases and J by 3 bases, with 6 bases of the junction left unmatched. Germline CDR1 reads SEHNR; CDR2 reads FQNEAQ (reference sequence). This CDR3 comprises 15 residues. CDR3 amino acids: CASSFGGKRTDTQYF. The CDR3 nucleotides are TGTGCCAGCAGCTTCGGGGGGAAAAGGACAGATACGCAGTATTTT.

The gene calls are TRBV19 and TRBJ1-5; D possibly corresponds to TRBD1 (6 bases). The germline V gene encodes CDR1 LNHDA and CDR2 SQIVND (reference sequence). V shed 3 bases and J shed 2 bases, with 11 bases lying between them. The CDR3 sequence is 15 residues long. In DNA, the CDR3 is TGTGCCAGTAGTATCTGGACAGCCGGCAATCAGCCCCAGCATTTT. Translating gives CASSIWTAGNQPQHF.

About this clone: This sample also contains other DNA sequences that code for the same CDR3. The V gene is TRBV4-1, the J gene TRBJ2-1; weak D call: TRBD2 (5 bases). CDR1 and CDR2 from the germline V gene are MGHRA and YSYEKL. The CDR3 runs to 12 residues. Trimming stripped 3 bases from V and 6 bases from J, with 6 bases between. CDR3 in amino acids: CASSQDSNEQFF. For the CDR3, the DNA is TGCGCCAGCAGCCAGGACTCCAATGAGCAGTTCTTC.

The J gene is TRBJ1-5, the V gene TRBV19; a possible D gene is TRBD1 (5 bases). This CDR3 has 14 residues. CDR1 is LNHDA and CDR2 is SQIVND in the germline V gene (reference sequence). V was cut by 7 bases and J by 1 base, with 11 bases left in between. In DNA form, the CDR3 reads TGTGCCAGTACCGAGGGGTACAGCAATCAGCCCCAGCATTTT. Its translation is CASTEGYSNQPQHF. Full variable domain (missing parts from reference TRBV19 and TRBJ1-5): DGGITQSPKYLFRKEGQNVTLSCEQNLNHDAMYWYRQDPGQGLRLIYYSQIVNDFQKGDIAEGYSVSREKKESFPLTVTSAQKNPTAFYLCASTEGYSNQPQHFGDGTRLSIL.

This clone is a singleton in its sample. V usage is TRBV30 and J usage is TRBJ2-2, with a possible D match to TRBD2 (5 bases). The CDR3 totals 14 residues. Germline-derived CDR1 and CDR2 are GTSNPN and SVGIG (reference sequence). The germline V and J ends were trimmed by 3 bases and 7 bases, with 15 bases remaining between them. The CDR3 DNA reads TGTGCCTGGAGCCCCGGACTCGCAGGCGGGGAGCTGTTTTTT. Protein: CAWSPGLAGGELFF.

Note on this clone: No DNA is shown, since the ends of the CDR3 on it are uncertain; the CDR3 is the one TCRdb lists. The chain carries TRBV19 and TRBJ1-1; no check of the table's D call, TRBD1, against the DNA was made. From germline, CDR1 is LNHDA and CDR2 SQIVND (reference sequence). Counting both end residues, the CDR3 totals 13 amino acids. CDR3 residues: CASSILAYTEAFF.

The chain recombines TRBV4-2 with TRBJ2-1, with D unclear. Trimming pared 3 bases from V and 5 bases from J, leaving 8 bases between. In germline, CDR1 is LGHNA, CDR2 YNFKEQ. The CDR3 runs 13 residues. The CDR3 spells CASSHTENNEQFF. In nucleotides, the CDR3 is TGTGCCAGCAGCCACACAGAAAACAATGAGCAGTTCTTC.

The genes are TRBV27 and TRBJ2-3; TRBD1 agrees at 9 bases. The V gene's germline CDR1 is MNHEY and CDR2 SMNVEV (reference sequence). V trimming: 7 bases; J trimming: 2 bases; junction bases outside the gene matches: 7. This CDR3 spans 15 amino acids. In nucleotides, the CDR3 is TGTGCCAGCAAACAGGGGGCGCCTTCCACAGATACGCAGTATTTT. Encoded protein: CASKQGAPSTDTQYF.

V and J are TRBV5-6 and TRBJ2-7; D remains unclear. Germline CDR1 is SGHDT and CDR2 is YYEEEE. The CDR3 totals 13 residues. The V and J ends lost 0 bases and 3 bases respectively, with 7 bases between them. The CDR3 nucleotides read TGTGCCAGCAGCTTGGGATCCGACTACGAGCAGTACTTC. It specifies CASSLGSDYEQYF.

The chain combines TRBV19 with TRBJ2-1; D may match TRBD1 or TRBD2 (6 bases each). From germline, CDR1 is LNHDA and CDR2 SQIVND (reference sequence). This CDR3 spans 14 amino acids. The V gene lost 5 bases and the J gene lost 6 bases, with 14 bases spanning the gap. The CDR3 sequence is CASSSTSRGNEQFF. As DNA, the CDR3 is TGTGCCAGTAGTTCTACTAGCAGGGGCAATGAGCAGTTCTTC.

This chain joins TRBV27 and TRBJ2-3, with unresolved D. The CDR3 runs to 15 residues. Trimming stripped 4 bases from V and 0 bases from J, with 11 bases between. Per the germline V gene, CDR1 is MNHEY and CDR2 is SMNVEV (reference sequence). CDR3 sequence (DNA): TGTGCCAGCAGTTACTCGGTGGGTAGCACAGATACGCAGTATTTT. Residues: CASSYSVGSTDTQYF.

In this sample, this clone turned up once. The rearrangement uses TRBV11-3 and TRBJ2-3; 9 bases are a match to TRBD1. J gave up 0 bases and V 4 bases, and 8 bases lay outside the gene matches. The CDR3 runs 17 residues. Per germline, CDR1 SGHNT and CDR2 YENEEA. CDR3 region: CASSSGQGGWSTDTQYF. The DNA of the CDR3 is TGTGCCAGCAGCTCGGGACAGGGAGGATGGAGCACAGATACGCAGTATTTT.

A remark on this clone: Other DNA sequences in the sample encode the same CDR3. CDR3 loop: CASSRTGGSNQPQHF. As DNA, the CDR3 is TGTGCCAGCAGCCGTACAGGGGGAAGCAATCAGCCCCAGCATTTT. The chain couples TRBV28 to TRBJ1-5; 8 bases are a match to TRBD1. This CDR3 has 15 amino acids. Germline CDR1 reads MDHEN; CDR2 reads SYDVKM. With 6 bases clipped from V and 1 base from J, the junction kept 5 bases outside the gene matches.

CDR3 DNA sequence: TGTGCCAGCAGCTTATGGTCGGAAGGACAAGAGACCCAGTACTTC. It translates to CASSLWSEGQETQYF. The chain carries TRBV7-2 and TRBJ2-5; D not resolved. Trimming removed 2 bases from V and 2 bases from J, with 12 bases in between. CDR1 is SGHTA, CDR2 FQGNSA, per germline. There are 15 residues in the CDR3.

The chain couples TRBV2 to TRBJ2-5; TRBD2 matches 10 bases. The CDR3 sequence is 14 residues long. The germline V gene encodes CDR1 SNHLY and CDR2 FYNNEI. V shed 6 bases and J 1 base; nucleotides not matched to a gene: 2. The CDR3 loop is CASRLAGGQETQYF. In nucleotides, the CDR3 is TGTGCCAGCAGATTAGCGGGGGGCCAAGAGACCCAGTACTTC.

The chain carries TRBV28 and TRBJ1-2, with TRBD1 as a possible D gene (6 bases). The CDR3 loop spans 14 amino acids. Trimming removed 8 bases at V and 8 bases at J, with 21 bases between. Looked up from germline, CDR1 is MDHEN and CDR2 is SYDVKM. The CDR3 reads CASSPGVSLYGYTF. The CDR3 nucleotides read TGTGCCAGCTCCCCAGGGGTTAGCTTGTACGGCTACACCTTC.

The CDR3: CASSLNFPGTGVGTEAFF. The CDR3 region has the DNA TGTGCCAGCAGTTTAAACTTTCCCGGGACAGGGGTGGGAACTGAAGCTTTCTTT. This sequence joins TRBV27 and TRBJ1-1, with 10 bases aligning to TRBD1. V was pared by 2 bases and J by 5 bases, with 14 bases of the junction left unmatched. Germline V gene lookup returns CDR1 MNHEY and CDR2 SMNVEV (reference sequence). The CDR3 sequence is 18 residues long.

The chain carries TRBV11-2 and TRBJ2-7; D unresolved. Germline assignment: CDR1 SGHAT and CDR2 FQNNGV. The CDR3 extends over 14 amino acids. V was shortened by 1 base and J by 3 bases, with 10 bases between the two germline ends. Here the CDR3 reads CASSLVSKDYEQYF. The DNA of the CDR3 is TGTGCCAGCAGCTTAGTTTCTAAAGACTACGAGCAGTACTTC.

The V call is TRBV13, the J call TRBJ2-7; D is perhaps TRBD1 (6 bases). Germline loops: CDR1 PRHDT, CDR2 FYEKMQ (reference sequence). This CDR3 comprises 12 residues. The ends were cut back, 5 bases at V and 4 bases at J, with 9 bases in the middle. The CDR3 loop reads CASSTGRYEQYF. DNA of the CDR3: TGTGCCAGCAGCACAGGGCGGTACGAGCAGTACTTC.